This T cell receptor beta chain is from a study of technical replicates of blood from several donors. V lost 3 bases and J 2 bases, leaving 5 bases between the germline ends. The CDR3 has 12 residues. Germline-derived CDR1 and CDR2 are SGHRS and YFSETQ. Only in-frame clones appear in the TCRdb table, and some are missing; sequencing was by immunoSEQ multiplex PCR. The sample shows more than 90,000 clones, approximately 95% of them seen only once. The sample taken for sequencing was T cells isolated from PBMCs. This sequence joins TRBV5-1 and TRBJ2-5; D is uncertain. This receptor was identified in a human donor in good health. CDR3 region: CASSSQQETQYF. CDR3 nucleotides: TGCGCCAGCAGCTCACAGCAAGAGACCCAGTACTTC.